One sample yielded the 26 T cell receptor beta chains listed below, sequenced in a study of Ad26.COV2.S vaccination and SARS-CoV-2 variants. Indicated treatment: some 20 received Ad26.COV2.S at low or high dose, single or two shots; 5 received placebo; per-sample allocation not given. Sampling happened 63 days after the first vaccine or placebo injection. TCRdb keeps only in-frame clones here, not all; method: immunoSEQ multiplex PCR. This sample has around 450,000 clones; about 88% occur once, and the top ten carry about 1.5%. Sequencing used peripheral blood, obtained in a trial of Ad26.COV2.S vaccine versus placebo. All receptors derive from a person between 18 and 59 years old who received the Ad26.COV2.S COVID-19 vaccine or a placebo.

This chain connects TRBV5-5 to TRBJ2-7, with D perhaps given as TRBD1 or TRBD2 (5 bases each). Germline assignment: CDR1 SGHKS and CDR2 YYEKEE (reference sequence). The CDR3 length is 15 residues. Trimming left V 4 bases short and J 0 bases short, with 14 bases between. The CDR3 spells CASSPPEGISYEQYF. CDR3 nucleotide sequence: TGTGCCAGCAGCCCACCAGAGGGGATCTCCTACGAGCAGTACTTC.

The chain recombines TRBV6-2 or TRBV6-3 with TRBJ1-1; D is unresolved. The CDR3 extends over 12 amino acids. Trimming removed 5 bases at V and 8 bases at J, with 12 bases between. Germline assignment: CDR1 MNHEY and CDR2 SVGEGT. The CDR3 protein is CASSTDVTEAFF. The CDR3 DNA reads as TGTGCCAGCAGTACCGATGTTACGGAAGCTTTCTTT.

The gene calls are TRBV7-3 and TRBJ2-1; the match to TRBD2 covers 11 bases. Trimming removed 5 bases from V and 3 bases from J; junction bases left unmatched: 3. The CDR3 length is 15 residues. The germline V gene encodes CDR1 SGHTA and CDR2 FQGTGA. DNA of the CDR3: TGTGCCAGCAGCCAACTAGCGGGAGACTACAATGAGCAGTTCTTC. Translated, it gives CASSQLAGDYNEQFF.

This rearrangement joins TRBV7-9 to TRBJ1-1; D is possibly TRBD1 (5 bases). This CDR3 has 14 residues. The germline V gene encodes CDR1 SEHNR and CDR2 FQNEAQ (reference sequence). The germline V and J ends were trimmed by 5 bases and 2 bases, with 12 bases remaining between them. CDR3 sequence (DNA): TGTGCCAGCAGCAGAACGACAGTAAACACTGAAGCTTTCTTT. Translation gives CASSRTTVNTEAFF.

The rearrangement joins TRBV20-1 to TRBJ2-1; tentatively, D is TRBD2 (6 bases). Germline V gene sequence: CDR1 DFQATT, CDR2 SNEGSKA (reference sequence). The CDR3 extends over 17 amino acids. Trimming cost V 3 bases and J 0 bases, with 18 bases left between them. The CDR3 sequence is CSASWKRRGLSYNEQFF. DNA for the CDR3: TGCAGTGCTAGTTGGAAAAGGCGGGGTCTCTCCTACAATGAGCAGTTCTTC.

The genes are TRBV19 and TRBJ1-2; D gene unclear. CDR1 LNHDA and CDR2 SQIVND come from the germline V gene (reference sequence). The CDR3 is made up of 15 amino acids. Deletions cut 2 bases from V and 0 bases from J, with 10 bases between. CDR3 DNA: TGTGCCAGTAGTATATTCCCTCTCCCTAACTATGGCTACACCTTC. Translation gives CASSIFPLPNYGYTF.

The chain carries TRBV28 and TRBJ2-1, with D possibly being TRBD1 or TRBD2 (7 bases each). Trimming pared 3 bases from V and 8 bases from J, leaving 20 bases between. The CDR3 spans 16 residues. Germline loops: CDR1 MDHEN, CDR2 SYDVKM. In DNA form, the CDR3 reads TGTGCCAGCAGTTTGGGGTCCGGACTAGGGGGCGATGAGCAGTTCTTC. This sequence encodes CASSLGSGLGGDEQFF.

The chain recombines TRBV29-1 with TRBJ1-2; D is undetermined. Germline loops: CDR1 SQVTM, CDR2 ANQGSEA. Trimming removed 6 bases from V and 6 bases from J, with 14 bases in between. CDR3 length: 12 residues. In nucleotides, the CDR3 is TGCAGCGTGAGCATCAGTTTGCATGGCTACACCTTC. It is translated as CSVSISLHGYTF.

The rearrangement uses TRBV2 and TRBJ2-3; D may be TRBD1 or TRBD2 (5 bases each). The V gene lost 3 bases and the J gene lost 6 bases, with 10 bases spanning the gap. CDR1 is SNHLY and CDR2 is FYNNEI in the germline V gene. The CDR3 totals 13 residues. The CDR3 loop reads CASSDLGTDTQYF. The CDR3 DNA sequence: TGTGCCAGCAGTGATCTGGGGACGGATACGCAGTATTTT.

CDR3 sequence reads: CASSPAGGRARYEQYF. In DNA form, the CDR3 reads TGTGCCAGCAGTCCTGCGGGCGGGAGGGCCAGGTACGAGCAGTACTTC. The gene calls are TRBV28 and TRBJ2-7, with TRBD2 identical over 9 bases. Germline V lookup: CDR1 MDHEN, CDR2 SYDVKM. The CDR3 runs 16 residues. The V gene end was trimmed by 5 bases and the J gene end by 4 bases; junction bases not matched to a gene: 12.

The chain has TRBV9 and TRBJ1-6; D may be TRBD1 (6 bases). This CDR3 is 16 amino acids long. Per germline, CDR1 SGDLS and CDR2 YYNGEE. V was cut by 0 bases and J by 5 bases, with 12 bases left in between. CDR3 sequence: CASSVDVGTNNSPLHF. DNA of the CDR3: TGTGCCAGCAGCGTAGACGTGGGGACAAATAATTCACCCCTCCACTTT.

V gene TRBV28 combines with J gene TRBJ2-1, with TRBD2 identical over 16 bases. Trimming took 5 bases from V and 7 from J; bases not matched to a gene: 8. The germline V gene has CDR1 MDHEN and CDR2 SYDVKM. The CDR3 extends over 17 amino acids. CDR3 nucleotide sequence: TGTGCCAGCAGTCGCCAACCGGGACTAGCGGGAGGGAATGAGCAGTTCTTC. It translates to CASSRQPGLAGGNEQFF.

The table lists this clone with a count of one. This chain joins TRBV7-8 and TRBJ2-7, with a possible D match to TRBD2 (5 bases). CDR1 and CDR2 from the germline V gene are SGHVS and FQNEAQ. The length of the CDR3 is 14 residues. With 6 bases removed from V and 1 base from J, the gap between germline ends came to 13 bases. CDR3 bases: TGTGCCAGCAGTAGCGTCGGAGCTTCCTACGAGCAGTACTTC. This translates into CASSSVGASYEQYF.

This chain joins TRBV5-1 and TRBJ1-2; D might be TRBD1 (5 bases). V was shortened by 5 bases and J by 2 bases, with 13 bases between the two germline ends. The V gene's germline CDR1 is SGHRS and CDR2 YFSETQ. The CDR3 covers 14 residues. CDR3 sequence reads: CASRSDSTNYGYTF. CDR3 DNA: TGCGCCAGCAGATCCGACAGTACAAACTATGGCTACACCTTC.

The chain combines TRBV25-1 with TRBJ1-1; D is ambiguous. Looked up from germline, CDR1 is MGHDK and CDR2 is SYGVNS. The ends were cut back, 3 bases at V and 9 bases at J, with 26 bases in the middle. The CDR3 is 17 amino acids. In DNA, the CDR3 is TGTGCCAGCAGTGAGGTTGGGTTGGGTGTAAGGCGAATGAAAGCTTTCTTT. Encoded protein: CASSEVGLGVRRMKAFF.

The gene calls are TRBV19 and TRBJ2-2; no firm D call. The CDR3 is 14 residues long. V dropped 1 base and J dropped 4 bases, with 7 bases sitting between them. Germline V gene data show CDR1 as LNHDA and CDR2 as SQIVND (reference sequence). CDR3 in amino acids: CASSIGPGTGELFF. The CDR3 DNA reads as TGTGCCAGTAGTATAGGCCCGGGCACCGGGGAGCTGTTTTTT.

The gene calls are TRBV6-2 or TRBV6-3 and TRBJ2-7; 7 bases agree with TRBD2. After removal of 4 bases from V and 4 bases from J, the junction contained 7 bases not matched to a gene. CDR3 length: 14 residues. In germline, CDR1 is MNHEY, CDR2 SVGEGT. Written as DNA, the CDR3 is TGTGCCAGCAGTTCCGTGGGCGGGAGTTACGAGCAGTACTTC. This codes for CASSSVGGSYEQYF.

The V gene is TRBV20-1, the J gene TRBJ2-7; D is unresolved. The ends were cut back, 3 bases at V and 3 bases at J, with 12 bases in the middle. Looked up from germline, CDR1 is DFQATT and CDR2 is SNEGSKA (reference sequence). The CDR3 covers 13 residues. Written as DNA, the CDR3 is TGCAGTGCTAGTCCTGGAATCAGCTACGAGCAGTACTTC. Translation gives CSASPGISYEQYF.

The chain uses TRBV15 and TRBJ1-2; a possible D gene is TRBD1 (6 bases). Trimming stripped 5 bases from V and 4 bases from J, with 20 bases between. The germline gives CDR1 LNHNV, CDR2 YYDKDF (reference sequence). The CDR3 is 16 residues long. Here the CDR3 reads CATSDRPPDTIYGYTF. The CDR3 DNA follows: TGTGCCACCAGCGACAGGCCCCCCGACACCATCTATGGCTACACCTTC.

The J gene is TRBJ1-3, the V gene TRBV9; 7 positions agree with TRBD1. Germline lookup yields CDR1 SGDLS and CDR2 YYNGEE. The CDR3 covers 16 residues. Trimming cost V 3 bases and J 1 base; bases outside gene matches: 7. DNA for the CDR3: TGTGCCAGCAGCGCTCAGGGGGAAGTTTCTGGAAACACCATATATTTT. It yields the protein CASSAQGEVSGNTIYF.

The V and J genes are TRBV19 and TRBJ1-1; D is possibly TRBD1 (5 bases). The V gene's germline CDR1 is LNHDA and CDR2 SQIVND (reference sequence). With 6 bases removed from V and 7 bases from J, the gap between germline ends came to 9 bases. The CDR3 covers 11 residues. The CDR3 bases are TGTGCCAGTAGGTGGGGGGATGAAGCTTTCTTT. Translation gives CASRWGDEAFF.

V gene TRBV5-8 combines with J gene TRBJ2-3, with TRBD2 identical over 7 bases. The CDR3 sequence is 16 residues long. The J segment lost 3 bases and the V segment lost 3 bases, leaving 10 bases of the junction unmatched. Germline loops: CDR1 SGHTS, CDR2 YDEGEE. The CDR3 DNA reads TGTGCCAGCAGCTACCGGGACTACCAAGGGACAGATACGCAGTATTTT. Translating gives CASSYRDYQGTDTQYF.

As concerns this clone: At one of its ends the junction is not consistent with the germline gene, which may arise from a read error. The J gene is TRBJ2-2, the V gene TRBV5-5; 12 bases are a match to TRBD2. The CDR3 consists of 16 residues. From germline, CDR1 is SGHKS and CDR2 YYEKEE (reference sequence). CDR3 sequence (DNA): TGTGCCCGCAGCTTGCTAGCGGGAGGGCCGGGCGGGGAGCTGTTTTTT. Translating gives CARSLLAGGPGGELFF. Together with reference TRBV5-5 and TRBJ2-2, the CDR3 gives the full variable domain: DAGVTQSPTHLIKTRGQQVTLRCSPISGHKSVSWYQQVLGQGPQFIFQYYEKEERGRGNFPDRFSARQFPNYSSELNVNALLLGDSALYLCARSLLAGGPGGELFFGEGSRLTVL.

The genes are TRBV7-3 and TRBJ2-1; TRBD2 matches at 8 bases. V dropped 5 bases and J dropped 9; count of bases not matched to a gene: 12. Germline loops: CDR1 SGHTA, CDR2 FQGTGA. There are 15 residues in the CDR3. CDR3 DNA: TGTGCCAGCAGCACCCGGGGGGGCCGTCGTGGTGAGCAGTTCTTC. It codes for CASSTRGGRRGEQFF. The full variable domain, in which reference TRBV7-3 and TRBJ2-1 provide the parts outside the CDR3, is GAGVSQTPSNKVTEKGKYVELRCDPISGHTALYWYRQSLGQGPEFLIYFQGTGAADDSGLPNDRFFAVRPEGSVSTLKIQRTERGDSAVYLCASSTRGGRRGEQFFGPGTRLTVL.

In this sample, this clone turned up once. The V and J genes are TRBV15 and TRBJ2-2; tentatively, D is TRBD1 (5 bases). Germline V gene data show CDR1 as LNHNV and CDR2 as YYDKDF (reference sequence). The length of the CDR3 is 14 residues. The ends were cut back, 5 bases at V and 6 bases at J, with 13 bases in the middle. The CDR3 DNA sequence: TGTGCCACCAGCCCCCGACAGCCCCCCGGGGAGCTGTTTTTT. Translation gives CATSPRQPPGELFF.

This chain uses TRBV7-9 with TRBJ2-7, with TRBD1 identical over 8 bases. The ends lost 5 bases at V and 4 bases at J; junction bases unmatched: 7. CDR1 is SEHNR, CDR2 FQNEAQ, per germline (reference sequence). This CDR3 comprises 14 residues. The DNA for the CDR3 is TGTGCCAGCAGCACCCCGGACAGGGCGTACGAGCAGTACTTC. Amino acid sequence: CASSTPDRAYEQYF.